The 9 T cell receptor beta chains below come from one sample, sequenced in a study of shared clonotypes between healthy human individuals (dated by TCRdb to 2020 to 2021). The protocol used for the library was the immunoSEQ multiplex PCR assay. TCRdb obtained this table from immuneACCESS and retained in-frame rearrangements with V and J assigned. These tables miss some clones; where compared with another copy, unresolved V genes account for less than half of the shortfall, and the remainder is unexplained. This sample holds 2 million to 3 million clones; about 92% were observed only once. Of the sample, roughly 0.15% is held by the ten largest clones. Sample: naive CD4+ T cells sorted from blood. Explained via the paper, the cell subset or site label denotes: CD45RA+ positively selected. Receptor source: a man younger than 35 in good health.

The CDR3 nucleotides read TGTGCCAGCACCCGATCGGGTTTCACCGGGGAGCTGTTTTTT. Translating gives CASTRSGFTGELFF. The V call is TRBV5-4, the J call TRBJ2-2; D call uncertain. The CDR3 length is 14 residues. The V gene's germline CDR1 is SGHNT and CDR2 YYREEE (reference sequence). The germline V and J ends were trimmed by 6 bases and 4 bases, with 13 bases remaining between them.

The chain couples TRBV10-3 to TRBJ2-7, with D unclear. This CDR3 contains 14 residues. V lost 2 bases and J lost 2, with 10 bases in between. Germline lookup yields CDR1 ENHRY and CDR2 SYGVKD. The CDR3 bases are TGTGCCATCAGTGAGGTGGCGGCGGCCTACGAGCAGTACTTC. Translation: CAISEVAAAYEQYF.

The chain is built from TRBV30 and TRBJ1-1; D gene unclear. The germline V gene has CDR1 GTSNPN and CDR2 SVGIG (reference sequence). This CDR3 comprises 13 residues. V was cut by 2 bases and J by 10 bases, with 17 bases left in between. The CDR3 is CAWSPAPRMGAFF. DNA of the CDR3: TGTGCCTGGAGTCCGGCTCCAAGGATGGGAGCTTTCTTT.

A single count supports this clone. V usage is TRBV19 and J usage is TRBJ1-3; no clear D gene. The CDR3 runs to 16 residues. Trimming cost V 5 bases and J 0 bases, with 14 bases left between them. Germline loops: CDR1 LNHDA, CDR2 SQIVND (reference sequence). CDR3 sequence reads: CASSFGRYSSGNTIYF. CDR3 coding DNA: TGTGCCAGTAGTTTTGGACGGTACAGCTCTGGAAACACCATATATTTT.

This clone appeared a single time. Written as DNA, the CDR3 is TGTGCCAGCAGCTGGCCCAACACTGAAGCTTTCTTT. Translated, it gives CASSWPNTEAFF. The chain combines TRBV7-9 with TRBJ1-1; the D is unclear. The V end was cut by 4 bases, the J end by 2 bases, with 5 bases between. The CDR3 spans 12 residues. Germline CDR1 reads SEHNR; CDR2 reads FQNEAQ (reference sequence).

This clone was picked up one time. The sample carries other DNA sequences with the same CDR3. The chain joins TRBV6-1 to TRBJ1-2; 10 bases map to TRBD1. Germline loops: CDR1 MNHNS, CDR2 SASEGT. The CDR3 extends over 15 amino acids. Losses at the gene ends were 1 base for V and 3 bases for J; bases not matched to a gene: 2. CDR3 residues: CASSEGGQGYYGYTF. The CDR3 DNA reads TGTGCCAGCAGTGAAGGGGGACAGGGGTACTATGGCTACACCTTC.

As for this clone: The same CDR3 also results from other DNA sequences found in this sample. The V call is TRBV2, the J call TRBJ2-5, with D unresolved. The CDR3 covers 10 residues. In germline, CDR1 is SNHLY, CDR2 FYNNEI. Trimming left V 7 bases short and J 4 bases short, with 4 bases between. DNA of the CDR3: TGTGCCAGCAATCGAGAGACCCAGTACTTC. Amino acids: CASNRETQYF.

The gene calls are TRBV9 and TRBJ1-1; D unclear. CDR3 length equals 14 residues. Trimming cost V 0 bases and J 10 bases, with 16 bases left between them. The V gene's germline CDR1 is SGDLS and CDR2 YYNGEE. This chain's CDR3 is CASSVDASTLGAFF. Here the CDR3 DNA reads TGTGCCAGCAGCGTAGACGCATCGACACTGGGAGCTTTCTTT.

This clone showed up just a few times. This sequence joins TRBV20-1 and TRBJ1-6; D gene unclear. Germline CDR1 reads DFQATT; CDR2 reads SNEGSKA (reference sequence). V lost 4 bases, J lost 8 bases, and 6 bases lay in between. The length of the CDR3 is 11 residues. The CDR3 region has the DNA TGCAGTGCTAAGGGTTATTCACCCCTCCACTTT. Amino acids: CSAKGYSPLHF.